This entry is about one TCR beta chain. Its antigen is unidentified. Repertoires were generated with immunoSEQ multiplex PCR, while TCRdb's copy carries only in-frame clones and drops some. The repertoire holds approximately 92,000 clones, with roughly 84% as singletons. The sample originates from a study of identifying expanded T cells in peripheral blood. Study results and caveats: Across healthy donors, higher total template counts meant significantly greater approximately 2-week count variance. Technical replicates showed roughly 1.2 changed clones; approximately 2 weeks roughly 16; four weeks 19.

CDR3 length: 14 amino acids. CDR1 SGHTA and CDR2 FQGNSA come from the germline V gene. The germline V and J ends were trimmed by 5 bases and 1 base, with 11 bases remaining between them. The sample consisted of blood. The receptor was isolated from a person aged 18 to 75 in good health. The rearrangement links TRBV7-2 to TRBJ1-1, with a tentative D call TRBD1 (5 bases). The CDR3 DNA sequence: TGTGCCAGCAGCCGGGTTGGGGGGAACACTGAAGCTTTCTTT. Translated, it gives CASSRVGGNTEAFF. Combining the CDR3 with reference TRBV7-2 and TRBJ1-1 gives the whole variable domain GAGVSQSPSNKVTEKGKDVELRCDPISGHTALYWYRQSLGQGLEFLIYFQGNSAPDKSGLPSDRFSAERTGGSVSTLTIQRTQQEDSAVYLCASSRVGGNTEAFFGQGTRLTVV.